This TCR beta chain was profiled in a study of beta chain features in type 1 diabetes. Turning to the study itself: Examination covered some 99,000,000 sorted cells spanning all samples.

Expressed TCRB transcripts were sequenced, since all the RNA that had been isolated was reverse transcribed. Sequencing was performed with immunoSEQ multiplex PCR; in TCRdb, only in-frame clones are kept and a portion is missing. Of more than 350,000 clones in the sample, roughly 10% were seen once. Findings and caveats of the study: The VDJ junctions of type 1 diabetes patients carried fewer insertions and more deletions.

The table lists this clone with a few counts. Antigen: not known. The TCR originated in a woman between 18 and 30 years old in good health. The sequenced sample was naive CD4+ T cells from blood.

CDR3: CASSRRSAGGETQYF. As DNA, the CDR3 is TGTGCCAGCAGCAGAAGATCGGCAGGGGGAGAGACCCAGTACTTC. V and J are TRBV11-1 and TRBJ2-5; TRBD1 agrees at 7 bases. Trimming removed 5 bases from V and 4 bases from J; junction bases left unmatched: 10. The CDR3 has 15 amino acids. Germline V CDR1 and CDR2: SGHAT, FQDESV (reference sequence).